The clone carrying this TCR beta chain has only a few counts. Generated by immunoSEQ multiplex PCR, the TCRdb table keeps only in-frame clones and is missing some. The sample consists of roughly 70,000 clones, approximately 91% of them appearing once. The data belong to a study of blood T cell repertoires in COVID-19. The CDR3 spans 13 residues. V shed 4 bases and J shed 4 bases, with 8 bases lying between them. CDR1 is SNHLY and CDR2 is FYNNEI in the germline V gene. The rearrangement joins TRBV2 to TRBJ1-3, with D perhaps matching TRBD1 (5 bases). The specimen was peripheral blood. This clonotype originated in a man aged 50 to 59 with COVID-19, enrolled during active disease. CDR3: CASSGNRGNTIYF. The CDR3 nucleotides read TGTGCCAGCAGTGGGAACAGGGGAAACACCATATATTTT.